This T cell receptor (beta chain) is drawn from a study of OX40 agonist ivuxolimab in advanced cancers. Across the whole study: Patients in dose escalation had liver, melanoma, kidney or head and neck cancers.

Study observations and caveats: No determination was made of the antigen specificity of the expanded peripheral T cells.

Libraries were prepared by immunoSEQ multiplex PCR; TCRdb keeps only in-frame clonotypes and omits some of them. The data show approximately 70,000 clones, with 70% to 90% seen just once and about 5.9% held by the top ten. Remarks on this clone: Its target is unknown.

Material: CD4+ or CD8+ T cells sorted from blood, obtained in a trial of the OX40 agonist ivuxolimab. This receptor was obtained from an adult with an advanced solid tumor such as melanoma, head and neck, liver or kidney cancer.

The CDR3 spells CASLGQGTYEQYF. The CDR3 DNA reads TGTGCCAGCCTCGGGCAGGGCACCTACGAGCAGTACTTC. J is TRBJ2-7 and V is TRBV6-1, with D perhaps matching TRBD1 (5 bases). Trimming stripped 8 bases from V and 2 bases from J, with 13 bases between. The CDR3 is 13 amino acids. Germline V gene data show CDR1 as MNHNS and CDR2 as SASEGT.